The 11 T cell receptor beta chains below come from one sample, sequenced in a study of beta chain features in type 1 diabetes. For these receptors, no antigen is known. Study-wide results and caveats: Across all four CD4+ subsets, people with type 1 diabetes showed modestly shorter TCRB CDR3s.

The entirety of the isolated RNA underwent reverse transcription, so expressed TCRB transcripts were sequenced. Sequencing used immunoSEQ multiplex PCR; TCRdb keeps in-frame clones, though not all of them. The sample lists 300,000 to 450,000 clones, about 10% occurring once. The specimen was central memory CD4+ T cells from blood. These receptor sequences come from a man aged 30-40 years with type 1 diabetes.

This clone was observed a handful of times. The rearrangement joins TRBV7-8 to TRBJ1-5; D perhaps matches TRBD1 (6 bases). In germline, CDR1 is SGHVS, CDR2 FQNEAQ. The length of the CDR3 is 15 residues. Deletions cut 3 bases from V and 7 bases from J, with 16 bases between. As DNA, the CDR3 is TGTGCCAGCAGCTTTCTCAGGGGATCGGCACAGCCCCAGCATTTT. This codes for CASSFLRGSAQPQHF. Complete variable domain (other parts from reference TRBV7-8 and TRBJ1-5): GAGVSQSPRYKVAKRGQDVALRCDPISGHVSLFWYQQALGQGPEFLTYFQNEAQLDKSGLPSDRFFAERPEGSVSTLKIQRTQQEDSAVYLCASSFLRGSAQPQHFGDGTRLSIL.

The V and J genes are TRBV5-1 and TRBJ2-3; perhaps TRBD1 as D (5 bases). CDR3 length: 15 amino acids. Germline V gives CDR1 SGHRS, CDR2 YFSETQ. Trimming pared 4 bases from V and 2 bases from J, leaving 14 bases between. The CDR3 nucleotides read TGCGCCAGCAGCAGAGACAGCCACATCACAGATACGCAGTATTTT. It codes for CASSRDSHITDTQYF.

This clone has a handful of counts. The identical CDR3 is also encoded by other nucleotide sequences in the sample. The J gene is TRBJ2-2, the V gene TRBV20-1; D uncertain. The CDR3 contains 11 residues. Germline V CDR1 and CDR2: DFQATT, SNEGSKA (reference sequence). V was clipped by 7 bases and J by 2 bases, with 5 bases between them. The CDR3 here is CSVRNTGELFF. The CDR3 DNA follows: TGCAGTGTGCGCAACACCGGGGAGCTGTTTTTT.

The chain uses TRBV25-1 and TRBJ1-2; TRBD1 agrees at 7 bases. The CDR3 loop spans 13 amino acids. Germline trimming cut 2 bases from V and 4 bases from J; bases unmatched to any gene: 1. The germline V gene encodes CDR1 MGHDK and CDR2 SYGVNS. In DNA, the CDR3 is TGTGCCAGCAGTGAAGACAGGGCCTATGGCTACACCTTC. Translating it yields CASSEDRAYGYTF.

The rearrangement uses TRBV7-2 and TRBJ1-4; possible D gene TRBD1, 6 bases. The CDR3 is made up of 15 amino acids. Germline CDR1 and CDR2: SGHTA and FQGNSA. The ends were cut back, 5 bases at V and 2 bases at J, with 12 bases in the middle. The CDR3 here is CASSLGQPTNEKLFF. The CDR3 region has the DNA TGTGCCAGCAGCCTTGGACAGCCCACTAATGAAAAACTGTTTTTT.

The chain's CDR3 is CASSPQLPGTGGYEQYF. The DNA of the CDR3 is TGCGCCAGCAGCCCCCAACTACCCGGGACAGGGGGCTACGAGCAGTACTTC. This rearrangement joins TRBV5-1 to TRBJ2-7; 11 bases align to TRBD1. The junction had 12 bases not matched to a gene; V was cut back by 4 bases and J by 3 bases. Germline CDR1 is SGHRS and CDR2 is YFSETQ. The CDR3 covers 17 residues.

The chain joins TRBV7-9 to TRBJ2-7; TRBD1 matches at 9 bases. Germline CDR1 reads SEHNR; CDR2 reads FQNEAQ (reference sequence). V lost 0 bases, J lost 3 bases, and 3 bases stayed unmatched. There are 15 residues in the CDR3. As DNA, the CDR3 is TGTGCCAGCAGCTTAGCTCGGGACAGGGTCTACGAGCAGTACTTC. Translating it yields CASSLARDRVYEQYF.

The chain employs TRBV27 and TRBJ2-3, with TRBD1 matching over 9 bases. CDR3 length: 13 amino acids. Germline CDR1 MNHEY, CDR2 SMNVEV (reference sequence). V gave up 5 bases and J gave up 15 bases; unmatched junction bases: 12. CDR3 sequence reads: CASSQSRTGDEYF. The CDR3, as DNA: TGTGCCAGCAGTCAAAGCCGGACAGGGGACGAATATTTT.

In its sample, this clone was seen a few times. This chain links TRBV18 with TRBJ2-1; TRBD2 matches at 11 bases. V was pared by 3 bases and J by 5 bases, with 9 bases of the junction left unmatched. The CDR3 sequence is 17 residues long. Germline values: CDR1 KGHSH, CDR2 LQKENI. CDR3 coding DNA: TGTGCCAGCTCACCCCAGCCGGGGACTAGCGGACACAATGAGCAGTTCTTC. This gives the protein CASSPQPGTSGHNEQFF.

In its sample, this clone was seen a few times. The chain combines TRBV11-3 with TRBJ2-1, with D unresolved. This CDR3 is built from 14 residues. The V end lost 5 bases, the J end lost 6 bases, and 14 bases lay between the germline ends. Germline lookup yields CDR1 SGHNT and CDR2 YENEEA. The CDR3: CASSPEGKSNEQFF. DNA for the CDR3: TGTGCCAGCAGCCCCGAAGGTAAATCCAATGAGCAGTTCTTC.

This clone was recorded at least ten times. The rearrangement uses TRBV7-2 and TRBJ1-5; D remains ambiguous. Trimming left V 3 bases short and J 7 bases short, with 7 bases between. Germline assignment: CDR1 SGHTA and CDR2 FQGNSA. This CDR3 comprises 12 residues. CDR3: CASSFMSQPQHF. CDR3 DNA sequence: TGTGCCAGCAGCTTCATGAGCCAGCCCCAGCATTTT.